This TCR beta chain was sequenced during a study of cytomegalovirus exposure and HLA in healthy donors. Broader study findings: In vitro experiments confirmed that three CMV-associated chains were specific for CMV antigens. In an earlier analysis, most TCR beta V segments were productive about 87% or about 30% of the time.

There are 13 residues in the CDR3. The V gene's germline CDR1 is MNHEY and CDR2 SMNVEV (reference sequence). Trimming took off 2 bases at V and 6 bases at J, with 9 bases between the two ends. On this clone itself: Its antigen is not known.

The PCR employed 60 Vbeta primers together with 13 Jbeta primers. The assay was immunoSEQ multiplex PCR, and TCRdb's table has in-frame clones only and misses some. The sample holds about 140,000 clones, roughly three fifths seen once. The origin of this receptor is a woman in her sixties in good health and CMV-seronegative. Sequencing was carried out using PBMCs. The chain combines TRBV27 with TRBJ2-3; D is perhaps TRBD2 (6 bases). The CDR3 sequence is CASSLGRGDTQYF. The CDR3, as DNA: TGTGCCAGCAGTTTAGGCCGGGGGGATACGCAGTATTTT.